This T cell receptor (beta chain) was documented in a study of blood T cell repertoires in COVID-19. Study-level information: T cells, B-cell-depleted T cells, or PBMCs provided the cDNA or gDNA that served as material.

The CDR3 sequence is 17 residues long. V was clipped by 4 bases and J by 0 bases; unmatched bases: 6. Per the germline V gene, CDR1 is SGHRS and CDR2 is YFSETQ. Some clones are missing from TCRdb's copy, which holds only in-frame ones; the method was immunoSEQ multiplex PCR. The sample lists about 220,000 clones, over 75% occurring once. The sample consisted of peripheral blood. The sequence derives from a human donor in a cohort sampled during active COVID-19. The V call is TRBV5-1, the J call TRBJ2-1; 11 bases match TRBD2. The CDR3 sequence: CASSGTGTSGSYNEQFF. For the CDR3, the DNA is TGCGCCAGCAGCGGAACCGGGACTAGCGGCTCCTACAATGAGCAGTTCTTC. Together with reference TRBV5-1 and TRBJ2-1, the CDR3 gives the full variable domain: KAGVTQTPRYLIKTRGQQVTLSCSPISGHRSVSWYQQTPGQGLQFLFEYFSETQRNKGNFPGRFSGRQFSNSRSEMNVSTLELGDSALYLCASSGTGTSGSYNEQFFGPGTRLTVL.